This entry features one TCR beta chain sequence. The CDR3 covers 20 residues. The ends were cut back, 2 bases at V and 0 bases at J, with 23 bases in the middle. Germline V gives CDR1 PRHDT, CDR2 FYEKMQ (reference sequence). This entry is derived from a study of blood T cell repertoires in COVID-19. The overall study: The United States, Italy and Spain supplied acute and convalescent COVID-19 samples. T cells, B-cell-depleted T cells, or PBMCs provided the cDNA or gDNA that served as material.

Authors' methods: Reference gene primer amplification yielded estimated nucleated cell counts. Clones were read by immunoSEQ multiplex PCR, and TCRdb kept only the in-frame ones, dropping some. The DNA gave D and trimming, while V, J and clone size come from that table. The repertoire holds under 75,000 clones, with around 82% as singletons. The V gene is TRBV13, the J gene TRBJ2-1; tentative D call: TRBD1 (5 bases). Sequencing was carried out using peripheral blood. The source is a man between 60 and 75 years old with acute or convalescent COVID-19. The CDR3 loop reads CASSLYQRAQGRGSYNEQFF. CDR3 nucleotide sequence: TGTGCCAGCAGCTTATACCAACGAGCTCAGGGCCGAGGCTCCTACAATGAGCAGTTCTTC.